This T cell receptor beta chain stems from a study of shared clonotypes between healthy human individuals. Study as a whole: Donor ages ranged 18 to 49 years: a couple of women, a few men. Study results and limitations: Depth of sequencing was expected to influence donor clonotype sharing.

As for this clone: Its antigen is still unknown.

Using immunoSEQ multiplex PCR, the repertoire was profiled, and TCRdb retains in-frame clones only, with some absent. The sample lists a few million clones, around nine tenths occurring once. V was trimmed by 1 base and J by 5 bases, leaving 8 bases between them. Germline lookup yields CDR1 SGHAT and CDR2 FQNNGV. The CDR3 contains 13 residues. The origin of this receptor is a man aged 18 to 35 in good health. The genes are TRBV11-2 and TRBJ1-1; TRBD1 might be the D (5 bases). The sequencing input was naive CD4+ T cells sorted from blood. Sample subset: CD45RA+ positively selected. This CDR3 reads CASSLGWGTEAFF. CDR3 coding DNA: TGTGCCAGCAGCTTAGGGTGGGGGACTGAAGCTTTCTTT.